This entry lists 11 T cell receptor beta chains sequenced from one sample in a study of cytomegalovirus exposure and HLA in healthy donors. 13 Jbeta primers and 60 Vbeta primers were used for the PCR. TCRdb keeps only in-frame clones here, not all; method: immunoSEQ multiplex PCR. The sample has some 250,000 clones; 82% are singletons. Sequenced input: PBMCs. The receptors were gathered from a woman aged 40 to 50 in good health and CMV-seropositive.

The chain employs TRBV30 and TRBJ1-6, with D unclear. CDR3 length equals 14 residues. From germline, CDR1 is GTSNPN and CDR2 SVGIG (reference sequence). The V end lost 0 bases, the J end lost 13 bases, and 16 bases lay between the germline ends. This chain's CDR3 is CAWSVLSTRIPLHF. The CDR3 nucleotides are TGTGCCTGGAGTGTACTTAGTACCAGGATCCCCCTCCACTTT.

The rearrangement joins TRBV2 to TRBJ2-3; D is unresolved. CDR1 is SNHLY, CDR2 FYNNEI, per germline. V lost 7 bases to trimming and J lost 6 bases, with 8 bases between them. The CDR3 loop spans 11 amino acids. CDR3 protein: CASTPRDTQYF. CDR3 sequence (DNA): TGTGCCAGCACTCCTAGGGATACGCAGTATTTT.

The chain joins TRBV2 to TRBJ1-2, with 8 nucleotides matching TRBD1. The CDR3 length is 13 residues. V trimming: 9 bases; J trimming: 9 bases; junction bases outside the gene matches: 12. Germline V lookup: CDR1 SNHLY, CDR2 FYNNEI. As DNA, the CDR3 is TGTGCCAGTCAGTTGACAGGGGCCCGGAGCTACACCTTC. Translating it yields CASQLTGARSYTF.

In its sample, this clone was seen once. The CDR3 region has the DNA TGTGCCAGCGGGCGGGAAATCTATGGCTACACCTTC. As protein: CASGREIYGYTF. The chain combines TRBV6-1 with TRBJ1-2; D is undetermined. CDR3 size: 12 residues. Germline V gives CDR1 MNHNS, CDR2 SASEGT. Trimming removed 8 bases from V and 4 bases from J, with 11 bases in between.

The CDR3 nucleotides are TGTGCCACCAGCGGGCCCTCGGGAACCGAGCAGTACTTC. Its translation is CATSGPSGTEQYF. The chain recombines TRBV15 with TRBJ2-7; possible D gene TRBD2, 5 bases. Germline-derived CDR1 and CDR2 are LNHNV and YYDKDF (reference sequence). The germline V and J ends were trimmed by 5 bases and 6 bases, with 14 bases remaining between them. There are 13 residues in the CDR3. The full variable domain, its missing parts supplied by reference TRBV15 and TRBJ2-7, is DAMVIQNPRYQVTQFGKPVTLSCSQTLNHNVMYWYQQKSSQAPKLLFHYYDKDFNNEADTPDNFQSRRPNTSFCFLDIRSPGLGDTAMYLCATSGPSGTEQYFGPGTRLTVT.

This chain joins TRBV7-2 and TRBJ2-1; 13 positions agree with TRBD2. The V segment lost 4 bases and the J segment 9 bases; nucleotides outside the gene matches: 12. The CDR3 covers 17 residues. Germline V gene data show CDR1 as SGHTA and CDR2 as FQGNSA. The CDR3 spells CASSYSTGTSGAGEQFF. The CDR3 nucleotides read TGTGCCAGCAGCTATTCTACCGGGACTAGCGGGGCGGGTGAGCAGTTCTTC.

The chain uses TRBV18 and TRBJ2-3; D unresolved. This CDR3 spans 16 amino acids. Trimming left V 1 base short and J 6 bases short, with 17 bases between. CDR1 and CDR2 (germline): KGHSH, LQKENI. CDR3 protein: CASSPQFALTQDTQYF. In DNA, the CDR3 is TGTGCCAGCTCACCACAGTTCGCCCTTACGCAGGATACGCAGTATTTT.

The CDR3 nucleotides are TGCGCCAGCAGTGAGGTGGGCGCGGAAGCTTTCTTT. Protein product: CASSEVGAEAFF. The rearrangement joins TRBV10-1 to TRBJ1-1; D gene ambiguous. V lost 2 bases and J lost 8, with 9 bases in between. The germline CDR1 and CDR2 sequences are WNHNN and SYGVQD (reference sequence). The CDR3 consists of 12 residues.

V is TRBV28 and J is TRBJ2-3; D not resolved. The CDR3 extends over 12 amino acids. The germline V gene has CDR1 MDHEN and CDR2 SYDVKM. V lost 5 bases, J lost 3 bases, and 6 bases lay in between. The CDR3 bases are TGTGCCAGCAGTCCCCCGACAGATACGCAGTATTTT. As protein: CASSPPTDTQYF.

The chain combines TRBV9 with TRBJ1-2; D not resolved. The germline CDR1 and CDR2 sequences are SGDLS and YYNGEE. This CDR3 region has 14 residues. The ends were cut back, 0 bases at V and 0 bases at J, with 6 bases in the middle. CDR3 in amino acids: CASSVGSANYGYTF. For the CDR3, the DNA is TGTGCCAGCAGCGTAGGTTCAGCTAACTATGGCTACACCTTC.

As DNA, the CDR3 is TGTGCCAGCTCACCACCAGGATCAGGTCGGCATGGCTACACCTTC. It yields the protein CASSPPGSGRHGYTF. This chain connects TRBV18 to TRBJ1-2; no definite D call. V was shortened by 0 bases and J by 6 bases, with 14 bases between the two germline ends. The CDR3 contains 15 residues. Germline CDR1 and CDR2: KGHSH and LQKENI.